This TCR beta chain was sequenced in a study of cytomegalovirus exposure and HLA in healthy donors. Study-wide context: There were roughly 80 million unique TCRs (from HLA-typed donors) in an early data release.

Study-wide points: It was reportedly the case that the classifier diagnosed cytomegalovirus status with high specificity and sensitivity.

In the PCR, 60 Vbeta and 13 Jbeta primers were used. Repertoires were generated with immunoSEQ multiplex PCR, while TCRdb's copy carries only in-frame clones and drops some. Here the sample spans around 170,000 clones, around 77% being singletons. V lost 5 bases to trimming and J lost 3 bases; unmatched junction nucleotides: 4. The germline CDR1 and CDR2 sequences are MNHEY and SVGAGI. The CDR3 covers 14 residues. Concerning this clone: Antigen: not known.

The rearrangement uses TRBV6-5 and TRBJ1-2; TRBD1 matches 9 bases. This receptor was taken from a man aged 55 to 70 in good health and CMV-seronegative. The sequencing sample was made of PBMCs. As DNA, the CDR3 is TGTGCCAGCAGTCGTGACAGGGGGGACTATGGCTACACCTTC. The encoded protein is CASSRDRGDYGYTF.